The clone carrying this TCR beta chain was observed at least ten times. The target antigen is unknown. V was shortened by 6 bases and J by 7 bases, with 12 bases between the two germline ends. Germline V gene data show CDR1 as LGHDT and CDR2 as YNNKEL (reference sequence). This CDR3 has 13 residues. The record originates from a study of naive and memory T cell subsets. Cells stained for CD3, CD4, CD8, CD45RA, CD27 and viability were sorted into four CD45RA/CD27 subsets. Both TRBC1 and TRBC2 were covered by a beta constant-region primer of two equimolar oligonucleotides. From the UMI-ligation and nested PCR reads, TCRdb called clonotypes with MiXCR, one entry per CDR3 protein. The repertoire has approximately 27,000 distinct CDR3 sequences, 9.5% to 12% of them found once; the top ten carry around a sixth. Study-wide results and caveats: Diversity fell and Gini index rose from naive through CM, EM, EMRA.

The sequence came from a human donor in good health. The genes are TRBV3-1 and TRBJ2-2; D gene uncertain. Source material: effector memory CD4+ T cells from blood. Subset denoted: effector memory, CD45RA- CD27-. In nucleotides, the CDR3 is TGTGCCAGCAGTAGGAGTTTGAACGGGGAGCTGTTTTTT. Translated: CASSRSLNGELFF.